The next 23 T cell receptor beta chains were all read from a single sample in a study of blood T cell repertoires in COVID-19. Sequencing was performed with immunoSEQ multiplex PCR; in TCRdb, only in-frame clones are kept and a portion is missing. Of 300,000 or so clones listed, roughly 90% are singletons. The specimen sequenced was peripheral blood. These TCRs come from a woman between 25 and 40 years old with COVID-19, enrolled during active disease.

This chain uses TRBV11-2 with TRBJ2-5; D may be TRBD2 (6 bases). Trimming shortened V by 4 bases and J by 0 bases, and 12 bases separated the two germline ends. This CDR3 region has 15 residues. Per germline, CDR1 SGHAT and CDR2 FQNNGV. CDR3 nucleotides: TGTGCCAGCAGCTCTGCGGGGACCTACCAAGAGACCCAGTACTTC. It translates to CASSSAGTYQETQYF.

The rearrangement joins TRBV5-4 to TRBJ2-2; D is perhaps TRBD1 (6 bases). CDR3 size: 15 residues. Trimming cost V 4 bases and J 6 bases, with 16 bases left between them. Germline loops: CDR1 SGHNT, CDR2 YYREEE (reference sequence). CDR3 in amino acids: CASSLWTVGPGELFF. CDR3 nucleotide sequence: TGTGCCAGCAGCCTCTGGACAGTGGGCCCCGGGGAGCTGTTTTTT. The variable domain in full, completed from reference TRBV5-4 and TRBJ2-2, reads ETGVTQSPTHLIKTRGQQVTLRCSSQSGHNTVSWYQQALGQGPQFIFQYYREEENGRGNFPPRFSGLQFPNYSSELNVNALELDDSALYLCASSLWTVGPGELFFGEGSRLTVL.

This sequence joins TRBV28 and TRBJ2-1, with 8 bases lining up with TRBD2. The ends lost 5 bases at V and 4 bases at J; junction bases unmatched: 10. The CDR3 consists of 16 residues. Germline lookup yields CDR1 MDHEN and CDR2 SYDVKM. CDR3 region: CASSPQRELGYNEQFF. CDR3 nucleotide sequence: TGTGCCAGCAGTCCTCAGCGGGAGTTGGGTTACAATGAGCAGTTCTTC.

DNA of the CDR3: TGTGCCAGCAGCTTAAGTGCAGGGGACTATGGCTACACCTTC. Protein: CASSLSAGDYGYTF. The V and J genes are TRBV7-2 and TRBJ1-2; possible D gene TRBD1, 6 bases. This CDR3 spans 14 amino acids. Trimming cost V 2 bases and J 3 bases, with 10 bases left between them. Looked up from germline, CDR1 is SGHTA and CDR2 is FQGNSA. Full variable domain (remainder filled in from reference TRBV7-2 and TRBJ1-2): GAGVSQSPSNKVTEKGKDVELRCDPISGHTALYWYRQSLGQGLEFLIYFQGNSAPDKSGLPSDRFSAERTGGSVSTLTIQRTQQEDSAVYLCASSLSAGDYGYTFGSGTRLTVV.

This clone appeared a few times. In nucleotides, the CDR3 is TGTGCCAGCAGCTTGATGACTAGCGGAACCTACGAGCAGTACTTC. Its translation is CASSLMTSGTYEQYF. The V call is TRBV7-6, the J call TRBJ2-7, with TRBD2 matching 9 bases. Germline trimming cut 3 bases from V and 2 bases from J; bases unmatched to any gene: 5. This CDR3 contains 15 residues. Germline V gives CDR1 SGHVS, CDR2 FNYEAQ.

V is TRBV5-4 and J is TRBJ2-1; D unresolved. This CDR3 region has 11 residues. Trimming pared 0 bases from V and 11 bases from J, leaving 6 bases between. CDR1 is SGHNT and CDR2 is YYREEE in the germline V gene (reference sequence). The CDR3 reads CASSLGLQQFF. Here the CDR3 DNA reads TGTGCCAGCAGCTTGGGTCTTCAGCAGTTCTTC.

The chain carries TRBV30 and TRBJ2-3; 9 nucleotides line up with TRBD1. This CDR3 region has 15 residues. Germline V lookup: CDR1 GTSNPN, CDR2 SVGIG (reference sequence). The ends lost 6 bases at V and 3 bases at J; junction bases unmatched: 10. The CDR3 nucleotides are TGTGCCTGCATCCCGGGACAGGGAACGACAGATACGCAGTATTTT. It specifies CACIPGQGTTDTQYF.

The chain is built from TRBV6-6 and TRBJ1-1; the D is unclear. The germline V gene encodes CDR1 MNHNY and CDR2 SVGAGI (reference sequence). CDR3 length: 13 amino acids. V lost 2 bases, J lost 3 bases, and 7 bases lay in between. DNA for the CDR3: TGTGCCAGCAGTTACGGTGCGTACACTGAAGCTTTCTTT. As protein: CASSYGAYTEAFF.

The V call is TRBV7-9, the J call TRBJ2-7; 7 bases line up with TRBD2. The CDR3 loop spans 14 amino acids. V shed 3 bases, J shed 2 bases, and the junction held 4 bases outside the gene matches. CDR1 is SEHNR, CDR2 FQNEAQ, per germline (reference sequence). The CDR3 DNA reads as TGTGCCAGCAGCTTCTCGGGAGGAACCTACGAGCAGTACTTC. It codes for CASSFSGGTYEQYF.

This clone was recorded only once. The gene calls are TRBV19 and TRBJ1-2; 11 bases align to TRBD1. Germline loops: CDR1 LNHDA, CDR2 SQIVND (reference sequence). This CDR3 has 14 residues. J was trimmed by 1 base and V by 8 bases; bases with no gene match: 3. CDR3 DNA: TGTGCCAGTGGACAGGGGGCCAATAACTATGGCTACACCTTC. Encoded protein: CASGQGANNYGYTF.

This clone appeared a single time. The rearrangement joins TRBV10-3 to TRBJ2-3, with 9 bases aligning to TRBD1. J was trimmed by 4 bases and V by 4 bases; bases with no gene match: 9. The CDR3 has 16 amino acids. Germline-derived CDR1 and CDR2 are ENHRY and SYGVKD. The CDR3 loop is CAISGPGQGSADTQYF. DNA of the CDR3: TGTGCCATCAGTGGACCGGGACAGGGTAGCGCAGATACGCAGTATTTT.

The rearrangement links TRBV3-1 (or the pseudogene TRBV3-2) to TRBJ2-3; D remains unclear. V was shortened by 2 bases and J by 0 bases, with 6 bases between the two germline ends. Looked up from germline, CDR1 is LGHDT and CDR2 is YNNKEL (reference sequence). This CDR3 comprises 14 residues. CDR3 DNA: TGTGCCAGCAGCCAAATGTCTAGCACAGATACGCAGTATTTT. Encoded protein: CASSQMSSTDTQYF.

This chain links TRBV5-4 with TRBJ2-7; 7 bases fit TRBD2. In germline, CDR1 is SGHNT, CDR2 YYREEE (reference sequence). This CDR3 has 12 amino acids. The trim removed 4 bases at V and 5 bases at J, leaving 3 bases unmatched. Here the CDR3 DNA reads TGTGCCAGCAGCCCGGGAGGCCACGAGCAGTACTTC. This sequence encodes CASSPGGHEQYF.

The chain joins TRBV5-1 to TRBJ1-6; no reliable D call. CDR1 SGHRS and CDR2 YFSETQ come from the germline V gene. The CDR3 covers 14 residues. The V end lost 0 bases, the J end lost 7 bases, and 8 bases lay between the germline ends. The CDR3 DNA is TGCGCCAGCAGCTTGGCGAGTAACAATTCACCCCTCCACTTT. Translating it yields CASSLASNNSPLHF.

The rearrangement uses TRBV5-5 and TRBJ1-5; D might be TRBD1 (6 bases). V lost 0 bases and J lost 5, with 12 bases in between. The CDR3 contains 15 residues. Germline lookup yields CDR1 SGHKS and CDR2 YYEKEE (reference sequence). The CDR3 spells CASSLDGRGDQPQHF. The CDR3 DNA sequence: TGTGCCAGCAGCTTGGACGGCAGGGGAGATCAGCCCCAGCATTTT.

The chain employs TRBV6-5 and TRBJ2-7; 7 bases match TRBD1. With 6 bases clipped from V and 6 bases from J, the junction kept 5 bases outside the gene matches. This CDR3 spans 12 amino acids. Germline-derived CDR1 and CDR2 are MNHEY and SVGAGI. DNA of the CDR3: TGTGCCAGCAGCCGACAGGGCTCCGAGCAGTACTTC. Translating it yields CASSRQGSEQYF.

As concerns this clone: One junction end does not reproduce the germline sequence, and a read error may be involved. Here the CDR3 reads CSVEEGQSLPF. The DNA for the CDR3 is TGCAGCGTTGAAGAGGGACAGTCTCTCCCTTTT. This chain joins TRBV29-1 and TRBJ1-1; 7 nucleotides line up with TRBD1. This CDR3 is built from 11 residues. Germline CDR1 and CDR2: SQVTM and ANQGSEA.

The genes are TRBV25-1 and TRBJ2-3; D unclear. CDR3 length: 14 amino acids. V lost 5 bases, J lost 4 bases, and 13 bases lay in between. Germline V CDR1 and CDR2: MGHDK, SYGVNS. Here the CDR3 reads CASSSHSTPDTQYF. The DNA of the CDR3 is TGTGCCAGCAGTTCGCACAGTACGCCAGATACGCAGTATTTT.

The chain uses TRBV6-5 and TRBJ2-7, with 10 bases fitting TRBD1. The CDR3 is 14 amino acids. The germline V gene has CDR1 MNHEY and CDR2 SVGAGI. V shed 10 bases and J 6 bases; nucleotides not matched to a gene: 12. In DNA form, the CDR3 reads TGTGCCACCAAGCCCTCGACAGGGGGCCCCGAGCAGTACTTC. Its translation is CATKPSTGGPEQYF.

The chain uses TRBV13 and TRBJ2-7, with a weak D call TRBD2 (5 bases). This CDR3 region has 13 residues. Germline V gives CDR1 PRHDT, CDR2 FYEKMQ (reference sequence). V lost 7 bases, J lost 1 base, and 11 bases lay in between. The CDR3 bases are TGTGCCAGCAAGTTGAGGGTTTCCTACGAGCAGTACTTC. Translated, it gives CASKLRVSYEQYF.

The chain joins TRBV6-5 to TRBJ1-1; D is undetermined. Germline assignment: CDR1 MNHEY and CDR2 SVGAGI. Deletions cut 5 bases from V and 1 base from J, with 8 bases between. The CDR3 covers 13 residues. CDR3: CASSLNWNTEAFF. The CDR3 region has the DNA TGTGCCAGCAGTCTTAACTGGAACACTGAAGCTTTCTTT.

The genes are TRBV12-3 or TRBV12-4 and TRBJ1-2, with a tentative D call TRBD1 (5 bases). The CDR3 has 13 amino acids. Trimming pared 5 bases from V and 2 bases from J, leaving 9 bases between. CDR3 sequence: CASSAGPNYGYTF. The CDR3 DNA sequence: TGTGCCAGCAGTGCGGGGCCAAACTATGGCTACACCTTC.

V is TRBV18 and J is TRBJ1-3; no clear D gene. CDR1 is KGHSH and CDR2 is LQKENI in the germline V gene. Between the trimmed V and J ends, which lost 2 bases and 2 bases, there was a span of 7 bases. CDR3 length: 14 amino acids. CDR3 sequence reads: CASSPGSTGNTIYF. CDR3 DNA sequence: TGTGCCAGCTCACCAGGCAGTACTGGAAACACCATATATTTT. Based on the CDR3 plus reference TRBV18 and TRBJ1-3, the full variable domain is NAGVMQNPRHLVRRRGQEARLRCSPMKGHSHVYWYRQLPEEGLKFMVYLQKENIIDESGMPKERFSAEFPKEGPSILRIQQVVRGDSAAYFCASSPGSTGNTIYFGEGSWLTVV.